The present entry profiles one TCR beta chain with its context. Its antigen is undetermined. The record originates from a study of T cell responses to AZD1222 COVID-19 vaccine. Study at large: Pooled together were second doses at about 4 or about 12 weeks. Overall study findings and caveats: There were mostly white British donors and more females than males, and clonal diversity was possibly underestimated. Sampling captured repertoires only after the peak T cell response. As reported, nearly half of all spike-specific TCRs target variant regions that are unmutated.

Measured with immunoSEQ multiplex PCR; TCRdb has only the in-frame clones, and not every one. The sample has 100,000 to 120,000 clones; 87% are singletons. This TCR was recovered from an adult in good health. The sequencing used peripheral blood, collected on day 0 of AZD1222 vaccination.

CDR3 loop: CSSSDSGNTEAFF. In DNA form, the CDR3 reads TGCAGTTCCTCGGACAGCGGGAACACTGAAGCTTTCTTT. The rearrangement uses TRBV29-1 and TRBJ1-1, with D maybe TRBD1 (6 bases). The germline V gene has CDR1 SQVTM and CDR2 ANQGSEA. CDR3 size: 13 residues.